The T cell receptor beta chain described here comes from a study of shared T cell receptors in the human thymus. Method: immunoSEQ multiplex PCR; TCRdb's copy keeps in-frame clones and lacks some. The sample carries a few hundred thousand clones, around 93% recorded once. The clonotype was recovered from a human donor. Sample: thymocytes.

CDR3 in DNA: TGCACCAGCAGCAGGGGGCTCAATCAGCCCCAGCATTTT. Translation: CTSSRGLNQPQHF. The gene calls are TRBV1 and TRBJ1-5; TRBD1, the D gene given by the table, was not confirmed from the DNA. TRBV1 is flagged as a pseudogene. The CDR3 extends over 13 amino acids.